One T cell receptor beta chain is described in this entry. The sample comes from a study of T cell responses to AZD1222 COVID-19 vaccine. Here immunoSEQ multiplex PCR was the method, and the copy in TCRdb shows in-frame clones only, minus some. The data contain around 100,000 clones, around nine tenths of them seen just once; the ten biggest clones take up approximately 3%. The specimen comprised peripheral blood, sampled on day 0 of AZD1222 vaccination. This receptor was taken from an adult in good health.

The CDR3 protein is CASSPRPDGYSNQPQHF. CDR3 in DNA: TGTGCCAGCAGCCCCCGCCCGGACGGATATAGCAATCAGCCCCAGCATTTT. The chain is built from TRBV11-3 and TRBJ1-5; D unclear. The V gene's germline CDR1 is SGHNT and CDR2 YENEEA. The CDR3 consists of 17 residues. V lost 5 bases to trimming and J lost 0 bases, with 17 bases between them.